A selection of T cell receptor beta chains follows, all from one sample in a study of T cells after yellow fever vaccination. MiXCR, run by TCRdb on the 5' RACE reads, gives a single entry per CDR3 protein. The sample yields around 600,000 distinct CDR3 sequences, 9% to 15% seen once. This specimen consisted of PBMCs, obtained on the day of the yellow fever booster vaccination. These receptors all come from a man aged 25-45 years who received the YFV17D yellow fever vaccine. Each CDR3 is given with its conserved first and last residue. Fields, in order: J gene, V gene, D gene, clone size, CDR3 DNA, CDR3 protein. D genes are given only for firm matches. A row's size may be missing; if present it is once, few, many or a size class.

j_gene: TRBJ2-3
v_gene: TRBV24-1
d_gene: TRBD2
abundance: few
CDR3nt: TGTGCCACCAGTGATTTCAGAAGCGGGATGCTGACGCAGTATTTT
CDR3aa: CATSDFRSGMLTQYF

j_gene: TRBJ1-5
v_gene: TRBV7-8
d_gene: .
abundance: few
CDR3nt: TGTGCCAGCAGCTTAGGGGACAAGGAAGATAGCAATCAGCCCCAGCATTTT
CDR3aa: CASSLGDKEDSNQPQHF

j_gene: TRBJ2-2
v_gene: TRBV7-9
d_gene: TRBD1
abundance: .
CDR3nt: TGTGCCAGCAGCCCCACGAGGGGACAGAGGGACGGGGAGCTGTTTTTT
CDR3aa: CASSPTRGQRDGELFF

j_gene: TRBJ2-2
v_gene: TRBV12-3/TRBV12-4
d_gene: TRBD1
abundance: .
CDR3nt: TGTGCCAGCAGTTTTTTTGCGGGGACAGGAAACACCGGGGAGCTGTTTTTT
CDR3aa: CASSFFAGTGNTGELFF

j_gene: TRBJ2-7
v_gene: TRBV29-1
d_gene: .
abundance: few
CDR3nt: TGCAGCGTTGAGGACCGCTACGAGCAGTACTTC
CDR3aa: CSVEDRYEQYF

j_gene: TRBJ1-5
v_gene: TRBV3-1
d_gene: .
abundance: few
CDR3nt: TGTGCCAGCAGCCAAGACTCCTCGGGCCAGCCCCAGCATTTT
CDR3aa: CASSQDSSGQPQHF

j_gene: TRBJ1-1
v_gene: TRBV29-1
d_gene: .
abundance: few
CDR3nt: TGCAGCGTTGCCTACTTAGTGAACACTGAAGCTTTCTTT
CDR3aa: CSVAYLVNTEAFF

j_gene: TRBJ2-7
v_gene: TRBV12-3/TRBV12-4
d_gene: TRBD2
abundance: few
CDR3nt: TGTGCCAGCGGGCTGACTAGCGGGTACGAGCAGTACTTC
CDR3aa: CASGLTSGYEQYF

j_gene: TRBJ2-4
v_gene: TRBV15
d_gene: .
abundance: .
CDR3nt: TGTGCCACCAGCAGGGACCTCGGGACTTTCCTAGCCAAAAACATTCAGTACTTC
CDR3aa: CATSRDLGTFLAKNIQYF

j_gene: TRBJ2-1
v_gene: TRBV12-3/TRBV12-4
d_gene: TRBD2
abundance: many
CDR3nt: TGTGCCAGCAGTCTCACGGGACTAGCGGGAGATGAGCAGTTCTTC
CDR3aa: CASSLTGLAGDEQFF

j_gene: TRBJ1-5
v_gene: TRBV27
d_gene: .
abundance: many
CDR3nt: TGTGCCAGCAGTTTCGGGCCAACGGAGCCCCAGCATTTT
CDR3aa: CASSFGPTEPQHF

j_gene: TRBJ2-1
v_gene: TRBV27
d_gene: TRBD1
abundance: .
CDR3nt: TGTGCCAGCAGTTTAAGCCAGGGGGCGGTCAATGAGCAGTTCTTC
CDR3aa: CASSLSQGAVNEQFF

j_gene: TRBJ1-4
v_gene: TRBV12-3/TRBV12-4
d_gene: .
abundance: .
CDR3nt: TGTGCCAGCAGTTTCGGCGGAGTTACCGAAAAACTGTTTTTT
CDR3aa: CASSFGGVTEKLFF

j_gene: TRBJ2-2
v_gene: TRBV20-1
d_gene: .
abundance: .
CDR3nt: TGCAGTGCTAACGGAGACGGGTACACCGGGGAGCTGTTTTTT
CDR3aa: CSANGDGYTGELFF

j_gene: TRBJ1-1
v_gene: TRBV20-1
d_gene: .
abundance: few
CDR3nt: TGCAGTGCTAGAGATCCTCAGGGATCGAACACTGAAGCTTTCTTT
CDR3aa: CSARDPQGSNTEAFF

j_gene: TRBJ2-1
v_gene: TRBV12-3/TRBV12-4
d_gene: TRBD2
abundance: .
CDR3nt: TGTGCCAGCAGTTTCCCAGCGGGAGGCTACAATGAGCAGTTCTTC
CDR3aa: CASSFPAGGYNEQFF

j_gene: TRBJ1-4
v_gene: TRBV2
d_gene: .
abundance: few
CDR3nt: TGTGCCAGCAGTGAAACGTCAGGGAGGAATGAAAAACTGTTTTTT
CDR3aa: CASSETSGRNEKLFF

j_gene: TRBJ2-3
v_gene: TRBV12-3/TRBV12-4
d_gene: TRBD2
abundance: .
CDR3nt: TGTGCCAGCAGTACCGAGTGGCGGGAGGGCCTTGAGGATACGCAGTATTTT
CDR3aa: CASSTEWREGLEDTQYF

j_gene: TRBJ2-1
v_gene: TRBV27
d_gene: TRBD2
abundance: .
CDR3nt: TGTGCCAGCAGTATCCGGACTAGCGGAAGCTCCTACAATGAGCAGTTCTTC
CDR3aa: CASSIRTSGSSYNEQFF

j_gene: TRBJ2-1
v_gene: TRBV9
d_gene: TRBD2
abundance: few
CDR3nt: TGTGCCAGCAACGGACTAGCGGGAGGGAATGAGCAGTTCTTC
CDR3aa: CASNGLAGGNEQFF

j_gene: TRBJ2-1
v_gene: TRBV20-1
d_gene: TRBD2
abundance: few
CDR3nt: TGCAGTGCTCCGAGACTAGCGGGAGGGGTTAATGAGCAGTTCTTC
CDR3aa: CSAPRLAGGVNEQFF

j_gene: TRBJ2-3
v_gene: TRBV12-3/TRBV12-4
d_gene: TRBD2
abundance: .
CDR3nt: TGTGCCAGCAAACCGGGACTAGCGGTGAGCACAGATACGCAGTATTTT
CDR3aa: CASKPGLAVSTDTQYF

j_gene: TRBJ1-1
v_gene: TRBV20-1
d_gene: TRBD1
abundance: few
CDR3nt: TGCAGTGCTAGGAAACCCGGGACAGCGAACACTGAAGCTTTCTTT
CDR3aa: CSARKPGTANTEAFF

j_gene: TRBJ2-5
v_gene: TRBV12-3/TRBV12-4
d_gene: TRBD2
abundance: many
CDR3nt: TGTGCCAGCAGCCCGGGGGGTGCGGGACAAGAGACCCAGTACTTC
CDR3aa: CASSPGGAGQETQYF

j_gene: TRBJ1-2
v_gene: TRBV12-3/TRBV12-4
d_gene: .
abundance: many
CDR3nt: TGTGCCAGCAGTCCCGGAGGGCGCTATGGCTACACCTTC
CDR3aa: CASSPGGRYGYTF

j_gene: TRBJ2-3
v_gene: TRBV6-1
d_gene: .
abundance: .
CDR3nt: TGTGCCAGCAGCCTACGACTGGGGGATAGGCAGTATTTT
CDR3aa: CASSLRLGDRQYF